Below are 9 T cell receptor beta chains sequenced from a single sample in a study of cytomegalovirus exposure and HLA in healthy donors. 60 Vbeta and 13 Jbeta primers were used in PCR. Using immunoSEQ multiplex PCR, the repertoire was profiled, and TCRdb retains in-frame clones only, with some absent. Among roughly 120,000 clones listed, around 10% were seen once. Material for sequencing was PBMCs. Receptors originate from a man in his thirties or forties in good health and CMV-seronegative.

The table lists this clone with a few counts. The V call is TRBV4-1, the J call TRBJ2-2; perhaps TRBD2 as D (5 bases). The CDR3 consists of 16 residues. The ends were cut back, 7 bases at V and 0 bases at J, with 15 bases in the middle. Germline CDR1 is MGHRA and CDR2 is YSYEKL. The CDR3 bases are TGCGCCAGCACTGAATGGGAGACAACGAACACCGGGGAGCTGTTTTTT. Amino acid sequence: CASTEWETTNTGELFF.

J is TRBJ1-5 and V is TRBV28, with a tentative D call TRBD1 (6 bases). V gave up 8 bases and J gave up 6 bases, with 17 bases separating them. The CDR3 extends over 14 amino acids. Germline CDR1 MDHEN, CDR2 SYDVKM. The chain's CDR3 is CASGRPGGSQPQHF. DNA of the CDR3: TGTGCCAGCGGCCGTCCGGGGGGCTCTCAGCCCCAGCATTTT.

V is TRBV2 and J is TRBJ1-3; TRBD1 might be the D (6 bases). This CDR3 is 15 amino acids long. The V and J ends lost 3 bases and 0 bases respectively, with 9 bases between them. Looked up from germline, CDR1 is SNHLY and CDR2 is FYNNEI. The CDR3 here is CASSDQGSSGNTIYF. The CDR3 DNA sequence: TGTGCCAGCAGTGACCAGGGGAGCTCTGGAAACACCATATATTTT.

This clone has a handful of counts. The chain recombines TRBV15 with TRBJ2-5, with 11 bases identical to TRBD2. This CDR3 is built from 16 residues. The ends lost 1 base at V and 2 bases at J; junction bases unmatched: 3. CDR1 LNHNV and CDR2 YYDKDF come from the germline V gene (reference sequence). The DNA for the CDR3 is TGTGCCACCAGCAGAGCTAGCGGGGGGTCACAAGAGACCCAGTACTTC. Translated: CATSRASGGSQETQYF.

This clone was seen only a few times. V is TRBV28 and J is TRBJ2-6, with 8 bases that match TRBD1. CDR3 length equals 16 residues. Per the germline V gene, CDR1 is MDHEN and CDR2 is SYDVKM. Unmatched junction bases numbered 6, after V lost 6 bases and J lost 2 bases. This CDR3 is CASRSRGQPGANVLTF. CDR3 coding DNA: TGTGCCAGCAGAAGCAGGGGGCAGCCTGGGGCCAACGTCCTGACTTTC.

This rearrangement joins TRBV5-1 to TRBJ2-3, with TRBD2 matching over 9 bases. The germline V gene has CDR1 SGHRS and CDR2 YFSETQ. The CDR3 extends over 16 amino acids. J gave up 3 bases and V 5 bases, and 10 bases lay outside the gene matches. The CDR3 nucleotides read TGCGCCAGCAGGGGCGGTAGCGGGAGTGAGACAGATACGCAGTATTTT. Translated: CASRGGSGSETDTQYF. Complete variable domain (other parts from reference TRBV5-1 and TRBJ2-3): KAGVTQTPRYLIKTRGQQVTLSCSPISGHRSVSWYQQTPGQGLQFLFEYFSETQRNKGNFPGRFSGRQFSNSRSEMNVSTLELGDSALYLCASRGGSGSETDTQYFGPGTRLTVL.

CDR3 DNA: TGTGCCAGCATTTCACAGGGGGTGTCCTACGAGCAGTACTTC. As protein: CASISQGVSYEQYF. V is TRBV25-1 and J is TRBJ2-7; 8 nucleotides match TRBD1. The CDR3 has 14 residues. V lost 7 bases to trimming and J lost 1 base; unmatched junction nucleotides: 6. CDR1 and CDR2 (germline): MGHDK, SYGVNS.

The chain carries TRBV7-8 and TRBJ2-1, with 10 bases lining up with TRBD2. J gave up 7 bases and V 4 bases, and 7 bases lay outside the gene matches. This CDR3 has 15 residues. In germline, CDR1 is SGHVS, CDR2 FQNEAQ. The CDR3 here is CASSSGPSGRNEQFF. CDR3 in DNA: TGTGCCAGCAGCTCAGGGCCTAGCGGGAGAAATGAGCAGTTCTTC.

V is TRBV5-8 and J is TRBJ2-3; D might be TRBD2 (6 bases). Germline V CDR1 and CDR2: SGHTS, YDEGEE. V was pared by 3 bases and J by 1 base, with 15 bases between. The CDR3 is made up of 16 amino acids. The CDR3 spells CASSYGGIPGTDTQYF. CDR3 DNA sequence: TGTGCCAGCAGCTATGGAGGGATTCCTGGCACAGATACGCAGTATTTT.